These T cell receptor beta chains were read from a single sample in a study of vaccination and CD4 T cells after COVID-19. TCRdb reprocessed the PCR reads with MiXCR, giving one entry per CDR3 protein. Among 12,000 or so distinct CDR3 sequences, around 59% were seen once, and the ten largest hold around 13%. Their recognized antigens are unknown. Sequencing was performed on CD4+ T cells from blood, cultured in vitro. Receptors originate from a human donor who had recovered from COVID-19. Both conserved end residues are part of each CDR3. A D gene is named only where the DNA matches it firmly.

J gene,D gene,V gene,CDR3 protein
TRBJ1-2,TRBD1,TRBV29-1,CSVSRQGANHGYTF
TRBJ2-5,NA,TRBV20-1,CSAFQETQYF
TRBJ2-7,TRBD1,TRBV5-4,CASSLGVNRDRAVEQYF
TRBJ2-5,TRBD1,TRBV12-3/TRBV12-4,CASSIGGSGGFRETQYF
TRBJ2-1,TRBD2,TRBV7-9,CASSFQLAEYNEQFF
TRBJ2-3,TRBD1,TRBV5-1,CASSLGQTGLTDTQYF
TRBJ1-2,NA,TRBV6-2/TRBV6-3,CASSYRAGNLNYGYTF
TRBJ2-7,NA,TRBV29-1,CSVVGTHYEQYF
TRBJ1-5,NA,TRBV6-1,CASSLSGLGQPQHF
TRBJ2-1,NA,TRBV27,CATGDILYNEQFF